These 29 T cell receptor beta chains originate from one sample sequenced in a study of PD-L1 blockade in urothelial cancer. TCRdb's copy holds only in-frame clones and misses some; the assay was immunoSEQ multiplex PCR. The sample holds around 30,000 clones, 87% seen once. The source material was PBMCs, sampled around atezolizumab (anti-PD-L1) treatment. The receptors stem from a man between 50 and 59 years old with urothelial cancer.

J is TRBJ1-1 and V is TRBV27; D may be TRBD1 (5 bases). CDR3 length: 15 residues. CDR1 is MNHEY and CDR2 is SMNVEV in the germline V gene (reference sequence). Trimming took 0 bases from V and 5 from J, leaving 13 bases between them. The CDR3 DNA sequence: TGTGCCAGCAGTTTATCTTCCAGGGCAGGGACTGAAGCTTTCTTT. Its translation is CASSLSSRAGTEAFF.

This clone is a singleton in its sample. The chain uses TRBV12-5 and TRBJ2-2; D not resolved. With 3 bases removed from V and 3 bases from J, the gap between germline ends came to 11 bases. The CDR3 totals 15 residues. Per germline, CDR1 LGHNT and CDR2 FRNRAP. The CDR3 region is CASGFNGFDTGELFF. CDR3 coding DNA: TGTGCTAGTGGTTTTAACGGGTTTGACACCGGGGAGCTGTTTTTT.

For the CDR3, the DNA is TGTGCCAGCAGCGAACGAGGGACAGGTAACACCGGGGAGCTGTTTTTT. Its protein product is CASSERGTGNTGELFF. V usage is TRBV9 and J usage is TRBJ2-2; 8 nucleotides agree with TRBD1. The CDR3 extends over 16 amino acids. CDR1 is SGDLS and CDR2 is YYNGEE in the germline V gene. V lost 3 bases to trimming and J lost 2 bases; unmatched junction nucleotides: 6.

The chain joins TRBV27 to TRBJ2-5, with TRBD2 identical over 11 bases. Unmatched junction bases numbered 11, after V lost 6 bases and J lost 5 bases. This CDR3 is 16 amino acids long. From germline, CDR1 is MNHEY and CDR2 SMNVEV (reference sequence). The CDR3 DNA reads as TGTGCCAGCAGCTTTGGGGTAGCGGGAGGGATGGAGACCCAGTACTTC. Encoded protein: CASSFGVAGGMETQYF.

In regard to this clone: A read error may produce the germline difference seen at one junction end. The chain carries TRBV6-6 and TRBJ2-4; no reliable D call. The germline gives CDR1 MNHNY, CDR2 SVGAGI (reference sequence). CDR3 size: 14 residues. The CDR3 DNA reads TGTGCCAGCAGTTACTCGTTAGCCACAAACATTCAGTACTTC. Its protein product is CASSYSLATNIQYF.

This chain connects TRBV15 to TRBJ1-4; 7 positions agree with TRBD1. The V gene end was trimmed by 0 bases and the J gene end by 5 bases; junction bases not matched to a gene: 3. This CDR3 is 15 amino acids long. Germline CDR1 and CDR2: LNHNV and YYDKDF (reference sequence). CDR3 DNA: TGTGCCACCAGCAGAGATCCGGGACAGAATGAAAAACTGTTTTTT. This sequence encodes CATSRDPGQNEKLFF.

The chain couples TRBV11-2 to TRBJ2-5; 9 bases match TRBD1. V shed 1 base and J 4 bases; nucleotides not matched to a gene: 7. The germline V gene encodes CDR1 SGHAT and CDR2 FQNNGV. The CDR3 sequence is 16 residues long. CDR3 nucleotides: TGTGCCAGCAGCTTAGGCTCTACAGGGGGCGGAGAGACCCAGTACTTC. Its protein is CASSLGSTGGGETQYF.

The chain carries TRBV4-1 and TRBJ2-1; D possibly corresponds to TRBD1 (5 bases). There are 16 residues in the CDR3. Trimming shortened V by 0 bases and J by 0 bases, and 9 bases separated the two germline ends. CDR1 is MGHRA and CDR2 is YSYEKL in the germline V gene. CDR3 in amino acids: CASSQETDFSYNEQFF. CDR3 nucleotide sequence: TGCGCCAGCAGCCAAGAGACAGATTTCTCCTACAATGAGCAGTTCTTC.

This sequence joins TRBV18 and TRBJ1-6; perhaps TRBD1 as D (5 bases). CDR1 KGHSH and CDR2 LQKENI come from the germline V gene. V was pared by 0 bases and J by 17 bases, with 20 bases between. The CDR3 has 15 amino acids. The chain's CDR3 is CASSPPGQGLRGIHF. In DNA, the CDR3 is TGTGCCAGCTCACCACCCGGTCAGGGTCTTCGGGGGATCCACTTT.

CDR3 DNA sequence: TGTGCCAGCAGCATGGGGACACCCCAAGTGGGGACCCAGTACTTC. It translates to CASSMGTPQVGTQYF. This chain connects TRBV27 to TRBJ2-5; possible D gene TRBD1, 6 bases. Germline CDR1 is MNHEY and CDR2 is SMNVEV (reference sequence). CDR3 length: 15 residues. V gave up 6 bases and J gave up 7 bases, with 21 bases separating them.

This rearrangement joins TRBV30 to TRBJ2-2, with 7 positions matching TRBD1. The V segment lost 2 bases and the J segment 6 bases; nucleotides outside the gene matches: 9. This CDR3 contains 15 residues. Germline V gene lookup returns CDR1 GTSNPN and CDR2 SVGIG (reference sequence). CDR3 sequence reads: CAWSHGTAGPGELFF. CDR3 coding DNA: TGTGCCTGGAGTCATGGGACAGCTGGGCCCGGGGAGCTGTTTTTT.

The chain is built from TRBV7-9 and TRBJ2-7, with D possibly matching TRBD2 (6 bases). CDR1 and CDR2 (germline): SEHNR, FQNEAQ (reference sequence). V gave up 8 bases and J gave up 7 bases, with 15 bases separating them. This CDR3 is built from 12 residues. CDR3 sequence: CASRPSRGEQYF. DNA of the CDR3: TGTGCCAGCCGCCCGAGCCGGGGGGAGCAGTACTTC. Using reference TRBV7-9 and TRBJ2-7 for the parts outside the CDR3, the full variable domain is DTGVSQNPRHKITKRGQNVTFRCDPISEHNRLYWYRQTLGQGPEFLTYFQNEAQLEKSRLLSDRFSAERPKGSFSTLEIQRTEQGDSAMYLCASRPSRGEQYFGPGTRLTVT.

CDR3: CASSLDTANTEAFF. The CDR3 nucleotides read TGTGCCAGCAGCTTGGATACAGCTAACACTGAAGCTTTCTTT. The chain joins TRBV5-4 to TRBJ1-1; D is unclear. The V end lost 0 bases, the J end lost 2 bases, and 8 bases lay between the germline ends. Germline loops: CDR1 SGHNT, CDR2 YYREEE (reference sequence). The CDR3 runs to 14 residues.

The sample holds one count of this clone. The chain uses TRBV19 and TRBJ2-5; perhaps TRBD1 as D (6 bases). The V and J ends lost 4 bases and 1 base respectively, with 10 bases between them. The CDR3 consists of 14 residues. Germline CDR1 is LNHDA and CDR2 is SQIVND (reference sequence). In DNA, the CDR3 is TGTGCCAGTAGTAAGAGGACAGCCCAAGAGACCCAGTACTTC. Translation gives CASSKRTAQETQYF.

The J gene is TRBJ2-5, the V gene TRBV30, with TRBD1 identical over 9 bases. Per the germline V gene, CDR1 is GTSNPN and CDR2 is SVGIG (reference sequence). This CDR3 has 13 residues. V lost 5 bases, J lost 3 bases, and 4 bases stayed unmatched. The CDR3 DNA reads as TGTGCCTGGGTTGACAGGGGGAAAGAGACCCAGTACTTC. It codes for CAWVDRGKETQYF.

The chain uses TRBV28 and TRBJ2-7; the match to TRBD2 covers 12 bases. The CDR3 runs to 19 residues. Losses at the gene ends were 3 bases for V and 2 bases for J; bases not matched to a gene: 14. Germline-derived CDR1 and CDR2 are MDHEN and SYDVKM. In nucleotides, the CDR3 is TGTGCCAGCAGTTTCCTCGGACTAGCGGGAATTCTATCGACCTACGAGCAGTACTTC. This encodes CASSFLGLAGILSTYEQYF.

In this sample, this clone turned up once. The chain recombines TRBV19 with TRBJ1-3; the D is unclear. The CDR3 contains 13 residues. CDR1 and CDR2 from the germline V gene are LNHDA and SQIVND (reference sequence). V was trimmed by 6 bases and J by 0 bases, leaving 6 bases between them. The CDR3 loop reads CASRTGSGNTIYF. The CDR3 nucleotides are TGTGCCAGTAGGACTGGCTCTGGAAACACCATATATTTT.

This rearrangement joins TRBV25-1 to TRBJ1-2; 10 positions match TRBD1. Per germline, CDR1 MGHDK and CDR2 SYGVNS. The CDR3 has 14 residues. Trimming at V came to 6 bases and at J to 4 bases, leaving 5 bases not matched to a gene. The DNA of the CDR3 is TGTGCCAGCAGAAAGACAGGGGGCAGCTATGGCTACACCTTC. Residues: CASRKTGGSYGYTF.

The gene calls are TRBV11-2 and TRBJ2-5; perhaps TRBD1 as D (6 bases). The CDR3 sequence is 13 residues long. V was clipped by 1 base and J by 5 bases, with 8 bases between them. The germline gives CDR1 SGHAT, CDR2 FQNNGV. In nucleotides, the CDR3 is TGTGCCAGCAGCTTAGCAGGGGTGGAGACCCAGTACTTC. Translating gives CASSLAGVETQYF.

V is TRBV18 and J is TRBJ2-1; 14 bases line up with TRBD2. The CDR3 runs to 17 residues. Trimming removed 3 bases from V and 8 bases from J; junction bases left unmatched: 9. Germline V gene data show CDR1 as KGHSH and CDR2 as LQKENI. The CDR3 DNA reads as TGTGCCAGCTCACCGGGGACTAGCGGGAGACTCAGATATGAGCAGTTCTTC. It specifies CASSPGTSGRLRYEQFF.

V and J are TRBV7-9 and TRBJ2-5, with D possibly TRBD1 on 5 matching bases. The CDR3 covers 14 residues. Per the germline V gene, CDR1 is SEHNR and CDR2 is FQNEAQ (reference sequence). The ends were cut back, 0 bases at V and 5 bases at J, with 10 bases in the middle. CDR3 in amino acids: CASSLAVGPETQYF. In DNA form, the CDR3 reads TGTGCCAGCAGCTTAGCGGTGGGGCCGGAGACCCAGTACTTC.

V and J are TRBV2 and TRBJ2-1; 12 nucleotides line up with TRBD2. The junction had 13 bases not matched to a gene; V was cut back by 2 bases and J by 5 bases. Germline CDR1 and CDR2: SNHLY and FYNNEI. CDR3 length equals 19 residues. CDR3 sequence reads: CASSETALGLAGSNNEQFF. The CDR3, as DNA: TGTGCCAGCAGTGAAACGGCACTCGGACTAGCGGGGTCAAACAATGAGCAGTTCTTC.

The chain couples TRBV9 to TRBJ2-2, with TRBD2 matching over 15 bases. This CDR3 has 23 amino acids. Trimming removed 1 base from V and 2 bases from J; junction bases left unmatched: 18. CDR1 is SGDLS and CDR2 is YYNGEE in the germline V gene. The CDR3, as DNA: TGTGCCAGCAGCGTATTCCGCCACGCCGGGACTAGCGGGAGGCCGACTAACACCGGGGAGCTGTTTTTT. This encodes CASSVFRHAGTSGRPTNTGELFF.

V gene TRBV2 combines with J gene TRBJ1-4, with 7 bases lining up with TRBD1. This CDR3 is 15 amino acids long. Germline loops: CDR1 SNHLY, CDR2 FYNNEI. V lost 7 bases, J lost 1 base, and 6 bases stayed unmatched. Written as DNA, the CDR3 is TGTGCCAGCACACTAACAGGGGTAACTAATGAAAAACTGTTTTTT. Its protein is CASTLTGVTNEKLFF.

The J gene is TRBJ2-3, the V gene TRBV5-1, with D possibly being TRBD2 (6 bases). Germline assignment: CDR1 SGHRS and CDR2 YFSETQ. V dropped 4 bases and J dropped 0 bases, with 21 bases sitting between them. This CDR3 spans 18 amino acids. CDR3 sequence (DNA): TGCGCCAGCAGCATCGCCGGGTTCCATGGAGGGAGCACAGATACGCAGTATTTT. The encoded protein is CASSIAGFHGGSTDTQYF. Drawing the rest from reference TRBV5-1 and TRBJ2-3, the complete variable domain is KAGVTQTPRYLIKTRGQQVTLSCSPISGHRSVSWYQQTPGQGLQFLFEYFSETQRNKGNFPGRFSGRQFSNSRSEMNVSTLELGDSALYLCASSIAGFHGGSTDTQYFGPGTRLTVL.

V and J are TRBV27 and TRBJ2-3; no clear D. The CDR3 consists of 18 residues. Trimming took 2 bases from V and 2 from J, leaving 20 bases between them. The germline V gene encodes CDR1 MNHEY and CDR2 SMNVEV (reference sequence). CDR3 in DNA: TGTGCCAGCAGTTTACGTTATCGAGGTAATAGCCACACAGATACGCAGTATTTT. Translated: CASSLRYRGNSHTDTQYF.

The V call is TRBV7-9, the J call TRBJ2-1; TRBD2 agrees at 10 bases. The CDR3 covers 16 residues. Germline CDR1 reads SEHNR; CDR2 reads FQNEAQ (reference sequence). The J segment lost 0 bases and the V segment lost 4 bases, leaving 3 bases of the junction unmatched. The CDR3 protein is CASSSGLANSYNEQFF. CDR3 coding DNA: TGTGCCAGCAGCTCGGGACTAGCGAACTCCTACAATGAGCAGTTCTTC.

This chain joins TRBV28 and TRBJ2-7, with 13 bases aligning to TRBD2. V trimming: 1 base; J trimming: 4 bases; junction bases outside the gene matches: 7. The CDR3 is 17 residues long. Germline loops: CDR1 MDHEN, CDR2 SYDVKM. This chain's CDR3 is CASSLFLLTSGRYEQYF. CDR3 bases: TGTGCCAGCAGTTTATTCCTCTTGACTAGCGGGAGGTACGAGCAGTACTTC.

The V gene is TRBV7-8, the J gene TRBJ2-2; 9 nucleotides align to TRBD2. The V gene's germline CDR1 is SGHVS and CDR2 FQNEAQ. V shed 5 bases and J 3 bases; nucleotides not matched to a gene: 4. The CDR3 is 15 amino acids. CDR3 loop: CASSPSGTYTGELFF. Written as DNA, the CDR3 is TGTGCCAGCAGCCCTAGCGGGACTTACACCGGGGAGCTGTTTTTT. Supplemented by reference TRBV7-8 and TRBJ2-2, the full variable domain reads GAGVSQSPRYKVAKRGQDVALRCDPISGHVSLFWYQQALGQGPEFLTYFQNEAQLDKSGLPSDRFFAERPEGSVSTLKIQRTQQEDSAVYLCASSPSGTYTGELFFGEGSRLTVL.